The T cell receptor beta chain under discussion was sequenced for a study of cytomegalovirus exposure and HLA in healthy donors. Study-wide findings and caveats: It was reported that TCR beta sequences correctly inferred the HLA-A and HLA-B alleles for most subjects. Among the most significant clusters, several appeared linked to common viral pathogens in a later analysis. About 87% or about 30% of the time was how often most TCR beta V segments were productive, according to an earlier analysis.

As for the donors, each was a healthy bone marrow donor. The V gene's germline CDR1 is SGDLS and CDR2 YYNGEE. The CDR3 consists of 14 residues. Trimming took off 3 bases at V and 4 bases at J, with 13 bases between the two ends. PCR employed 60 Vbeta and 13 Jbeta primers. The data were produced by immunoSEQ multiplex PCR, yet TCRdb's version contains in-frame clones alone and is incomplete. Altogether 55,000 to 70,000 clones are present, around three quarters being singletons, with the ten largest covering roughly a fifth. A word on this clone: Its antigen is not known.

The gene calls are TRBV9 and TRBJ1-2, with D tentatively TRBD1 (5 bases). The TCR originated in a woman in her sixties in good health and CMV-seropositive. Material for sequencing was PBMCs. CDR3 sequence reads: CASSGGGAAYGYTF. The CDR3 DNA is TGTGCCAGCAGCGGGGGCGGGGCGGCCTATGGCTACACCTTC.